The clone carrying this T cell receptor beta chain appeared many times. The antigen remains unidentified. Germline assignment: CDR1 SGHTA and CDR2 FQGNSA. The CDR3 consists of 13 residues. Trimming left V 10 bases short and J 2 bases short, with 15 bases between. Time point: persistent/refractory GD, antithyroid drugs over 5 years with positive TRAb. There was RNA extracted from PBMCs, and the TCR library was made from it. The TCR beta library used iRepertoire HTBI primers with Arm-PCR amplification of CDR3. As processed by the authors: Identification across samples found approximately 67 TRBV and approximately 15 TRBJ segments. TCRdb re-derived calls from the multiplex PCR reads in MiXCR, one entry per CDR3 protein. The V and J calls and clone size come from TCRdb's table, not from the authors' own analysis. Among about 300,000 distinct CDR3 sequences, around 20% were seen once, and the ten largest hold about 61%.

The data stem from a study of regulatory T cells in long-lasting Graves disease. Study-wide background: Over 5 years on antithyroid drugs plus positive TSH receptor antibodies marked Graves' disease as persistent. Study results and caveats: Newly diagnosed patients had higher TCR diversity than persistent Graves' patients did. With persistent disease, TRBV28, TRBJ1-2 and TRBJ2-5 were the favored segments.

Sequencing used peripheral blood mononuclear cells (PBMCs), obtained when the disease was refractory, from a patient treated with antithyroid drugs. The V gene is TRBV7-2, the J gene TRBJ2-7; D gene uncertain. The TCR originated in a female donor with Graves disease. This chain's CDR3 is CATGRTPTYEQYF. The DNA of the CDR3 is TGTGCCACCGGTCGGACCCCGACCTACGAGCAGTACTTC.